This T cell receptor beta chain stems from a study of T cells in Graves' hyperthyroidism and ophthalmopathy. The wider study: Peripheral blood was drawn at first diagnosis, prior to all treatment.

From germline, CDR1 is SGHRS and CDR2 YFSETQ. V was shortened by 0 bases and J by 4 bases, with 13 bases between the two germline ends. There are 15 residues in the CDR3. Regions amplified from RNA transcripts were the TCR beta CDR3 regions. RT-PCR in the first round (using the HTBI primer set) targeted the TCR CDR3. Via MiXCR, TCRdb re-called the multiplex PCR reads, giving one row per CDR3 protein. The sample lists a few hundred thousand distinct CDR3 sequences; 18% were seen once. Study-wide results and limits: The model foresaw ophthalmopathy a median roughly 6 months prior to onset.

PBMCs were derived from about 10 ml fresh peripheral blood. This clonotype was observed at least ten times. Its antigen is as yet unknown. The V gene is TRBV5-1, the J gene TRBJ1-2; D might be TRBD1 (5 bases). The receptor's source is a man aged 40-50 years with Graves' hyperthyroidism. Sequenced: blood. The CDR3 region is CASSLDSGATYGYTF. The DNA for the CDR3 is TGCGCCAGCAGCTTGGACTCCGGGGCTACCTATGGCTACACCTTC.